The 24 T cell receptor beta chains presented below share a single source sample, sequenced in a study of human T cells and chemical hapten exposure. TCRdb processed the RACE reads anew with MiXCR; each CDR3 protein has one entry. Here the sample spans fewer than 200,000 distinct CDR3 sequences, approximately 20% being singletons. As for time point: patch test 1, 2 weeks after DPC sensitization. Treatment defined: therapeutic diphenylcyclopropenone sensitization with weekly scalp DPC. Specimen: whole blood, collected in connection with sensitization to the hapten diphenylcyclopropenone (DPC). The receptors stem from a woman between 45 and 65 years old with alopecia areata. Some clones in this sample may be carry-over from other donors' samples.

In this sample, this clonotype turned up many times. This rearrangement joins TRBV29-1 to TRBJ1-4, with D tentatively TRBD1 (5 bases). The CDR3 runs to 13 residues. Trimming left V 7 bases short and J 4 bases short, with 13 bases between. Germline values: CDR1 SQVTM, CDR2 ANQGSEA. CDR3 DNA sequence: TGCAGCGCCGGGACGGAGCTTAATGAAAAACTGTTTTTT. Translated: CSAGTELNEKLFF.

This clonotype occurred a few times. V and J are TRBV6-5 and TRBJ2-1; possibly TRBD1 for D (5 bases). CDR3 size: 17 residues. Germline V CDR1 and CDR2: MNHEY, SVGAGI. V was trimmed by 2 bases and J by 3 bases, leaving 17 bases between them. This CDR3 reads CASSYGAGNRDYNEQFF. CDR3 nucleotide sequence: TGTGCCAGCAGTTACGGGGCAGGGAATAGGGACTACAATGAGCAGTTCTTC.

The rearrangement joins TRBV6-5 to TRBJ1-5; 9 bases are shared with TRBD1. The CDR3 sequence is 12 residues long. Germline lookup yields CDR1 MNHEY and CDR2 SVGAGI. Trimming cost V 7 bases and J 7 bases; bases outside gene matches: 2. The DNA of the CDR3 is TGTGCCAGCACGACAGGGGGACAGCCCCAGCATTTT. Its translation: CASTTGGQPQHF.

This clonotype appeared a few times. The chain couples TRBV29-1 to TRBJ2-7, with a possible D match to TRBD2 (6 bases). Germline CDR1 SQVTM, CDR2 ANQGSEA. This CDR3 region has 11 residues. Trimming removed 6 bases at V and 5 bases at J, with 11 bases between. This CDR3 is CSVGRTDEQYF. The CDR3 DNA is TGCAGCGTCGGGAGAACCGACGAGCAGTACTTC.

V gene TRBV6-2 or TRBV6-3 combines with J gene TRBJ1-3; D not resolved. Trimming shortened V by 2 bases and J by 8 bases, and 4 bases separated the two germline ends. CDR1 is MNHEY, CDR2 SVGEGT, per germline. There are 11 residues in the CDR3. The CDR3 region is CASSYGHTIYF. Written as DNA, the CDR3 is TGTGCCAGCAGTTACGGACACACCATATATTTT.

This clonotype has a handful of counts. The chain couples TRBV27 to TRBJ1-1; 8 bases fit TRBD1. V lost 2 bases, J lost 2 bases, and 4 bases stayed unmatched. The CDR3 extends over 15 amino acids. Germline CDR1 MNHEY, CDR2 SMNVEV (reference sequence). The CDR3 region has the DNA TGTGCCAGCAGTTTAGCTTCAGGGGGCAACACTGAAGCTTTCTTT. This gives the protein CASSLASGGNTEAFF.

This clonotype was detected a few times. The chain uses TRBV6-2 or TRBV6-3 and TRBJ1-6; 8 bases match TRBD1. With V trimmed by 8 bases and J by 0 bases, 9 bases remained unmatched. CDR3 length: 17 residues. Germline CDR1 MNHEY, CDR2 SVGEGT. CDR3 DNA: TGTGCCAGCTGGGACAGGTCACGCATCTCCTATAATTCACCCCTCCACTTT. It is translated as CASWDRSRISYNSPLHF.

This clonotype was counted a few times. Compared with germline, one end of the junction differs, possibly owing to a read error. V usage is TRBV11-2 and J usage is TRBJ2-4, with 7 bases fitting TRBD1. This CDR3 is built from 13 residues. Germline V gene sequence: CDR1 SGHAT, CDR2 FQNNGV. CDR3 in DNA: TGTGCCAGCAGCCAGACTACCGGGACAGTTGGCCACTTC. Amino acids: CASSQTTGTVGHF.

The V and J genes are TRBV18 and TRBJ1-3; perhaps TRBD1 as D (6 bases). The length of the CDR3 is 15 residues. The germline gives CDR1 KGHSH, CDR2 LQKENI. V shed 1 base and J shed 0 bases, with 7 bases lying between them. This chain's CDR3 is CASSPRGGSGNTIYF. CDR3 nucleotides: TGTGCCAGCTCACCACGAGGGGGCTCTGGAAACACCATATATTTT.

The rearrangement joins TRBV20-1 to TRBJ2-7, with D possibly being TRBD1 or TRBD2 (5 bases each). This CDR3 has 14 amino acids. With 7 bases removed from V and 2 bases from J, the gap between germline ends came to 18 bases. CDR1 is DFQATT and CDR2 is SNEGSKA in the germline V gene (reference sequence). This CDR3 is CSVRGRWVPYEQYF. As DNA, the CDR3 is TGCAGTGTCCGGGGACGATGGGTTCCCTACGAGCAGTACTTC.

The J gene is TRBJ1-2, the V gene TRBV20-1; a possible D gene is TRBD1 (6 bases). The V and J ends lost 3 bases and 5 bases respectively, with 25 bases between them. The germline V gene encodes CDR1 DFQATT and CDR2 SNEGSKA (reference sequence). The CDR3 extends over 17 amino acids. CDR3 bases: TGCAGTGCTAGTCCCACCGGCCGGGGGGGCGCGGGATATGGCTACACCTTC. It translates to CSASPTGRGGAGYGYTF.

V is TRBV3-1 and J is TRBJ2-5; possibly TRBD1 for D (6 bases). This CDR3 comprises 15 residues. The germline gives CDR1 LGHDT, CDR2 YNNKEL (reference sequence). The ends were cut back, 1 base at V and 5 bases at J, with 14 bases in the middle. This chain's CDR3 is CASSQGPGQGETQYF. The CDR3 DNA reads as TGTGCCAGCAGCCAAGGCCCGGGACAAGGCGAGACCCAGTACTTC.

V gene TRBV7-9 combines with J gene TRBJ1-5, with D uncertain. V was cut by 4 bases and J by 1 base, with 11 bases left in between. Germline loops: CDR1 SEHNR, CDR2 FQNEAQ (reference sequence). The CDR3 is 15 residues long. CDR3 DNA: TGTGCCAGCAGCTCTGAGGAAGAGAGCAATCAGCCCCAGCATTTT. Amino acid sequence: CASSSEEESNQPQHF.

CDR3 coding DNA: TGTGCCAGCAGCTTACAGACGGGCAATCAGCCCCAGCATTTT. Residues: CASSLQTGNQPQHF. The chain links TRBV7-2 to TRBJ1-5; D is undetermined. There are 14 residues in the CDR3. V shed 2 bases and J shed 2 bases, with 7 bases lying between them. Germline assignment: CDR1 SGHTA and CDR2 FQGNSA. Full variable domain (outside the CDR3, taken from reference TRBV7-2 and TRBJ1-5): GAGVSQSPSNKVTEKGKDVELRCDPISGHTALYWYRQSLGQGLEFLIYFQGNSAPDKSGLPSDRFSAERTGGSVSTLTIQRTQQEDSAVYLCASSLQTGNQPQHFGDGTRLSIL.

This chain joins TRBV20-1 and TRBJ2-3, with 13 bases fitting TRBD2. Trimming took 1 base from V and 5 from J; bases not matched to a gene: 15. The CDR3 consists of 19 residues. CDR1 and CDR2 (germline): DFQATT, SNEGSKA (reference sequence). CDR3 loop: CSARVGLAGTGGREDTQYF. The CDR3 nucleotides are TGCAGTGCTAGAGTGGGACTAGCGGGAACTGGTGGCCGGGAAGATACGCAGTATTTT.

This clonotype was observed a handful of times. V gene TRBV6-2 or TRBV6-3 combines with J gene TRBJ2-7; D call uncertain. The CDR3 is 13 residues long. Trimming pared 4 bases from V and 4 bases from J, leaving 11 bases between. Germline V CDR1 and CDR2: MNHEY, SVGEGT. CDR3 sequence: CASSFASRYEQYF. The CDR3 DNA is TGTGCCAGCAGTTTCGCATCCCGATACGAGCAGTACTTC.

This clonotype has more than one count but fewer than ten. The chain combines TRBV5-1 with TRBJ1-2, with TRBD1 matching 7 bases. There are 15 residues in the CDR3. Germline trimming cut 4 bases from V and 0 bases from J; bases unmatched to any gene: 6. Germline V gene lookup returns CDR1 SGHRS and CDR2 YFSETQ. The CDR3 coding sequence is TGCGCCAGCAGCCGAGCAGGGGGTGCTAACTATGGCTACACCTTC. This encodes CASSRAGGANYGYTF.

This clonotype has more than one count but fewer than ten. V usage is TRBV7-2 and J usage is TRBJ2-5, with D possibly TRBD2 on 5 matching bases. The CDR3 length is 13 residues. Between the trimmed V and J ends, which lost 5 bases and 5 bases, there was a span of 12 bases. In germline, CDR1 is SGHTA, CDR2 FQGNSA. Here the CDR3 DNA reads TGTGCCAGCAGCAACGGGGTTTTGGAGACCCAGTACTTC. Its protein is CASSNGVLETQYF.

This clonotype occurred a few times. The chain combines TRBV29-1 with TRBJ2-5, with D perhaps TRBD2 (5 bases). The V end lost 4 bases, the J end lost 4 bases, and 7 bases lay between the germline ends. Germline V lookup: CDR1 SQVTM, CDR2 ANQGSEA. CDR3 length equals 11 residues. CDR3 sequence: CSVVSVETQYF. As DNA, the CDR3 is TGCAGCGTTGTTAGCGTAGAGACCCAGTACTTC.

This clonotype has a single count. The CDR3: CASSPKGGPYNEQFF. Written as DNA, the CDR3 is TGTGCCAGCAGCCCCAAGGGGGGCCCCTACAATGAGCAGTTCTTC. The genes are TRBV7-9 and TRBJ2-1; TRBD1 or TRBD2 may be the D gene (6 bases each). V was shortened by 5 bases and J by 2 bases, with 13 bases between the two germline ends. Per the germline V gene, CDR1 is SEHNR and CDR2 is FQNEAQ (reference sequence). The CDR3 runs 15 residues.

This clonotype was counted at least ten times. The chain is built from TRBV10-2 and TRBJ2-5; D remains unclear. The CDR3 consists of 11 residues. CDR1 is WSHSY, CDR2 SAAADI, per germline. V lost 6 bases and J 2 bases, leaving 4 bases between the germline ends. CDR3 in DNA: TGCGCCAGCAGCCAGCAAGAGACCCAGTACTTC. Protein product: CASSQQETQYF.

The V and J genes are TRBV19 and TRBJ2-7, with D possibly TRBD2 on 6 matching bases. The CDR3 is 19 amino acids. V was trimmed by 9 bases and J by 0 bases, leaving 30 bases between them. Germline V gene sequence: CDR1 LNHDA, CDR2 SQIVND (reference sequence). This CDR3 reads CASSKGSGTVGGGSYEQYF. The CDR3 DNA is TGTGCCAGCAGCAAAGGATCCGGGACTGTAGGAGGAGGCTCCTACGAGCAGTACTTC.

The V and J genes are TRBV10-3 and TRBJ1-4, with no clear D. Between the trimmed V and J ends, which lost 2 bases and 8 bases, there was a span of 15 bases. The CDR3 totals 15 residues. Per the germline V gene, CDR1 is ENHRY and CDR2 is SYGVKD. Here the CDR3 DNA reads TGTGCCATCAGTGAGGGAGCTCTTGCTCAGGAAAAACTGTTTTTT. This codes for CAISEGALAQEKLFF.

This clonotype occurred a few times. This chain links TRBV5-4 with TRBJ2-3; 8 nucleotides align to TRBD2. Trimming at V came to 0 bases and at J to 4 bases, leaving 16 bases not matched to a gene. Germline CDR1 reads SGHNT; CDR2 reads YYREEE (reference sequence). The CDR3 runs to 19 residues. The CDR3 protein is CASSLEGLRSGRTSDTQYF. In DNA, the CDR3 is TGTGCCAGCAGCTTGGAGGGTTTAAGGAGCGGGAGAACGTCAGATACGCAGTATTTT.